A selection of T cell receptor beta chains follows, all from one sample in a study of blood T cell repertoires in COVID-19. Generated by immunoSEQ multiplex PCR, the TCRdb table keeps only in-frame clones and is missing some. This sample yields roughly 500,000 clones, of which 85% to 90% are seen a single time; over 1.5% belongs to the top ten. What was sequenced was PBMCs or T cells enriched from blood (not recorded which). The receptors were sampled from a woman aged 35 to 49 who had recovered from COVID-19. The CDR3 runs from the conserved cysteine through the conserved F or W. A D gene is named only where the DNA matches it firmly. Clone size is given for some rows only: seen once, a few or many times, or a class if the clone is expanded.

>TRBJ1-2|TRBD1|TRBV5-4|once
TGTGCCAGCAGCTTCTTGGACAGGCGGATGGAGGGCTACACCTTC
CASSFLDRRMEGYTF
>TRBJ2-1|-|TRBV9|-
TGTGCCAGCAGCGCCCGTTGGGCCGGGGGAACCTACAATGAGCAGTTCTTC
CASSARWAGGTYNEQFF
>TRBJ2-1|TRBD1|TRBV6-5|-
TGTGCCAGCAGTAACAACAGGGGCCGTACTCAGTTCTTC
CASSNNRGRTQFF
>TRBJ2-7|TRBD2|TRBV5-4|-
TGTGCCAGCAGCTCCAAGACTAGCGGGAGTGGCGAGCAGTACTTC
CASSSKTSGSGEQYF
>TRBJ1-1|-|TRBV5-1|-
TGCGCCAGCAGCCCCTATCTTAGGGGGAACACTGAAGCTTTCTTT
CASSPYLRGNTEAFF
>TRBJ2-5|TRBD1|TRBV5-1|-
TGCGCCAGCAGCTTGGGACAGGGTGTCCAATACGGGACCCAGTACTTC
CASSLGQGVQYGTQYF
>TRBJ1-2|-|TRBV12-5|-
TGTGCTAGTGGTTTGGAAAGGGGAAGGGGCTACACCTTC
CASGLERGRGYTF
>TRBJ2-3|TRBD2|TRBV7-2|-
TGTGCCAGCAGCTACGGACTAGCGGCACGCACAGATACGCAGTATTTT
CASSYGLAARTDTQYF
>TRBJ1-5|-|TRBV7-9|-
TGTGCCAGCAGCTTAGACACTCAGCCCCAGCATTTT
CASSLDTQPQHF
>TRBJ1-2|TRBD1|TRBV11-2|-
TGTGCCAGCAGCTTAGGAGCCGGACAGGGCTATGGCTACACCTTC
CASSLGAGQGYGYTF
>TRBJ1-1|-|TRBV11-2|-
TGTGCCAGCAGCCCAACCCCAGGACGGGGTCGGTCTGAAGCTTTCTTT
CASSPTPGRGRSEAFF
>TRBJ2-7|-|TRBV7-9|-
TGTGCCAGCAGCCCAAATACCGCTAGACCACGAGAGCAGTACTTC
CASSPNTARPREQYF
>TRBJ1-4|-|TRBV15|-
TGTGCCACCAGCAGTGGTTGGCAAGAAAAACTGTTTTTT
CATSSGWQEKLFF
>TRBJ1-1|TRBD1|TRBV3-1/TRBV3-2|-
TGTGCCAGCAGCCAAGATTCGGACAGGGGGAAGGTAACAACTGAAGCTTTCTTT
CASSQDSDRGKVTTEAFF
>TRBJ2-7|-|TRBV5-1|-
TGCGCCAGCACAGGGGATGTCTACGAGCAGTACTTC
CASTGDVYEQYF
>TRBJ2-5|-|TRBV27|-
TGTGCCAGCAGTTTATTTATTCCTTGGGGGCTGGGCCGTCAAGAGACCCAGTACTTC
CASSLFIPWGLGRQETQYF
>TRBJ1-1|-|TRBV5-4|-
TGTGCCAGCAGCTTTTTTAGCCGACTCCCGAACACTGAAGCTTTCTTT
CASSFFSRLPNTEAFF
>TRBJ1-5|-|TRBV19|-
TGTGCCAGTAGTATAGAAGCCCGGACGGACTATAGCAATCAGCCCCAGCATTTT
CASSIEARTDYSNQPQHF
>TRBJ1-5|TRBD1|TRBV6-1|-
TGTGCCAGCAGTGACACCGGGACAGGGAACCAGCCCCAGCATTTT
CASSDTGTGNQPQHF
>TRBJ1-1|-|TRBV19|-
TGTGCCAGTAGTATAGCCAGGGGTAACACTGAAGCTTTCTTT
CASSIARGNTEAFF
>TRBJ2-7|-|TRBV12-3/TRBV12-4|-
TGTGCCAGCAGTGTATCCAGCTCCTACGAGCAGTACTTC
CASSVSSSYEQYF
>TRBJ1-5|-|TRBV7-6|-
TGTGCCAGCAGCTCAGGGGAAAGCAATCAGCCCCAGCATTTT
CASSSGESNQPQHF
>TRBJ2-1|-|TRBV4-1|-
TGCGCCAGCAGCCTCCAACGTACGGGATCCCACAATGAGCAGTTCTTC
CASSLQRTGSHNEQFF
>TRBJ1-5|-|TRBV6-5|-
TGTGCCAGCAGCAGCGGGGGGGCATGGAATCAGCCCCAGCATTTT
CASSSGGAWNQPQHF
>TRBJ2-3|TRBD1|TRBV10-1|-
TGCGCCAGCAGTGAGACAGGGGGTCCAGATACGCAGTATTTT
CASSETGGPDTQYF
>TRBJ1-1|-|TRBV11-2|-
TGTGCCAGCAGCCCAATACAAACGAAAGCTTTCTTT
CASSPIQTKAFF
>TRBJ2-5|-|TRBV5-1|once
TGCGCCAGCAGCTTGAGTAGCCTGGAGACCCAGTACTTC
CASSLSSLETQYF
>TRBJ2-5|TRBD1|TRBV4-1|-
TGCGCCAGCAGCCACCTGGCCCGGGACAGTCAGGGGGAGACCCAGTACTTC
CASSHLARDSQGETQYF
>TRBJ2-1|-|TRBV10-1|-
TGCGCCAGCAGTGAGCAGGAATACAATGAGCAGTTCTTC
CASSEQEYNEQFF
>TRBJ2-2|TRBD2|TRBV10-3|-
TGTGCCACCCTGGGAGGGAGTAGCAGCACCGGGGAGCTGTTTTTT
CATLGGSSSTGELFF
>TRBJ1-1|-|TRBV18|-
TGTGCCAGCTCAACCGGGACCGCCGGGGGGTCTGAAGCTTTCTTT
CASSTGTAGGSEAFF
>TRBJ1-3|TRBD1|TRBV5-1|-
TGCGCCAGCAGCACCGGACAGGGGGTGTCGGGAAACACCATATATTTT
CASSTGQGVSGNTIYF
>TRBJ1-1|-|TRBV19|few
TGTGCCAGTGGGCATGGCATGAACACTGAAGCTTTCTTT
CASGHGMNTEAFF
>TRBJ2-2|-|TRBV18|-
TGTGCCAGCTCGTTAGACGGGATCGGGGAGCTGTTTTTT
CASSLDGIGELFF
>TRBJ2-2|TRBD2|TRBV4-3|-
TGCGCCAGCAGCCTGGGACTAGCAGGGGGCGGGGAGCTGTTTTTT
CASSLGLAGGGELFF
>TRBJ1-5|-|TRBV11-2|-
TGTGCCAGCAGCTTAGTTACAGGGAAGAATCAGCCCCAGCATTTT
CASSLVTGKNQPQHF
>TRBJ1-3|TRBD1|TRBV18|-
TGTGCCAGCTCACCATTCGCAGGGGGCAATTCTAACTCTGGAAACACCATATATTTT
CASSPFAGGNSNSGNTIYF
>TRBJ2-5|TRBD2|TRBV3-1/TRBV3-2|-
TGTGCCAGCAACCCCGGGACTAGCGGGAGGGCCGGGGAGACCCAGTACTTC
CASNPGTSGRAGETQYF
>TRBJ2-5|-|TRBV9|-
TGTGCCAGCAAGGGGCCCCGCCAAGAGACCCAGTACTTC
CASKGPRQETQYF
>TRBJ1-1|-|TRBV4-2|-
TGTGCCAGCAGCCGTTCTAGAGCTAGCACTGAAGCTTTCTTT
CASSRSRASTEAFF
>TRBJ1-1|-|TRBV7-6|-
TGTGCCAGCAGATCGCTTCCGCAGGGGACGAACACTGAAGCTTTCTTT
CASRSLPQGTNTEAFF
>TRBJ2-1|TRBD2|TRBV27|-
TGTGCCAGCAGCAGGACTAGCGGGCATTCCTACAATGAGCAGTTCTTC
CASSRTSGHSYNEQFF
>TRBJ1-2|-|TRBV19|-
TGTGCCAGTAATAGAGAGGGGGGGGACTATGGCTACACCTTC
CASNREGGDYGYTF
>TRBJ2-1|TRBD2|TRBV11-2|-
TGTGCCAGCAGCTTAGAGGGGGTAGCGGGAGAAGACAATGAGCAGTTCTTC
CASSLEGVAGEDNEQFF
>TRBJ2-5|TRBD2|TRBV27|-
TGTGCCAGCTCTTCCGGGGGGGGACGTCCCCCAGAGACCCAGTACTTC
CASSSGGGRPPETQYF
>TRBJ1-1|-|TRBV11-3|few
TGTGCCAGCAGCTTAGATCGGAATAGGGCGGGCACTGAAGCTTTCTTT
CASSLDRNRAGTEAFF
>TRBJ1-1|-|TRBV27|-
TGTGCCAGCAGGGAGGGGAACACTGAAGCTTTCTTT
CASREGNTEAFF